The source of this T cell receptor beta chain is a study of cytomegalovirus exposure and HLA in healthy donors. The V gene's germline CDR1 is SEHNR and CDR2 FQNEAQ (reference sequence). The CDR3 runs to 14 residues. V lost 5 bases, J lost 0 bases, and 10 bases lay in between. PCR employed 60 Vbeta and 13 Jbeta primers. Libraries were prepared by immunoSEQ multiplex PCR; TCRdb keeps only in-frame clonotypes and omits some of them. The sample comprises approximately 190,000 clones, roughly 80% of which are singletons, and approximately 1.5% rests with the top ten. The chain combines TRBV7-9 with TRBJ1-1; D uncertain. This clonotype was obtained from a woman between 18 and 29 years old in good health and CMV-seronegative. The specimen sequenced was PBMCs. The CDR3 nucleotides read TGTGCCAGCAGCGTTGGAGATCTGAACACTGAAGCTTTCTTT. Protein: CASSVGDLNTEAFF.